The next 17 T cell receptor beta chains were all read from a single sample in a study of post-analysis software for immune sequencing data (dated by TCRdb to the mid-2010s). The study at large found these results: Significantly higher frequencies in patients than in controls were found for several TRBV segments, including TRBV5-6, TRBV5-1 and TRBV20-1.

What these receptors recognize is not known. Libraries were prepared through PCR. Instrument used: Illumina HiSeq 2500. Unique molecular identifiers were incorporated into TCR beta cDNA libraries to reduce PCR and sequencing biases. Clones were called with MiXCR by TCRdb after fastp trimmed the public reads at Q25, and only in-frame beta chains were retained. Entries that share a CDR3 protein sequence are merged under the most common genes and DNA. The sample table lists hundreds of thousands of distinct CDR3 sequences, roughly three fifths of them with a count of one. The ten largest clones add up to about 10% of the sample. Sequenced: blood. The receptors here all came from a girl under 10 years old with multiple sclerosis.

This clonotype was seen more than once but under ten times. The V gene is TRBV5-1, the J gene TRBJ2-6; 11 nucleotides align to TRBD2. Looked up from germline, CDR1 is SGHRS and CDR2 is YFSETQ. V shed 1 base and J 1 base; nucleotides not matched to a gene: 1. The CDR3 sequence is 17 residues long. CDR3 nucleotides: TGCGCCAGCAGCTTGACTAGCGGGGGTTCTGGGGCCAACGTCCTGACTTTC. Translated: CASSLTSGGSGANVLTF. The entire variable domain, with the rest obtained from reference TRBV5-1 and TRBJ2-6, is as follows: KAGVTQTPRYLIKTRGQQVTLSCSPISGHRSVSWYQQTPGQGLQFLFEYFSETQRNKGNFPGRFSGRQFSNSRSEMNVSTLELGDSALYLCASSLTSGGSGANVLTFGAGSRLTVL.

The V call is TRBV7-9, the J call TRBJ1-1; the D gene is possibly TRBD1 (5 bases). V lost 3 bases and J lost 7, with 12 bases in between. Germline assignment: CDR1 SEHNR and CDR2 FQNEAQ (reference sequence). The CDR3 extends over 13 amino acids. CDR3 protein: CASSFRQTDEAFF. The DNA for the CDR3 is TGTGCCAGCAGCTTTAGACAGACAGATGAAGCTTTCTTT. Full variable domain (missing parts from reference TRBV7-9 and TRBJ1-1): DTGVSQNPRHKITKRGQNVTFRCDPISEHNRLYWYRQTLGQGPEFLTYFQNEAQLEKSRLLSDRFSAERPKGSFSTLEIQRTEQGDSAMYLCASSFRQTDEAFFGQGTRLTVV.

The chain uses TRBV12-3 or TRBV12-4 and TRBJ1-6; 10 bases line up with TRBD1. V was clipped by 6 bases and J by 8 bases; unmatched bases: 4. The CDR3 totals 14 residues. The CDR3 loop reads CASSEDRGYSPLHF. The CDR3 bases are TGTGCCAGCAGCGAGGACAGGGGGTATTCACCCCTCCACTTT.

V is TRBV10-3 and J is TRBJ2-3; D tentatively reads TRBD1 or TRBD2 (5 bases each). Trimming pared 8 bases from V and 4 bases from J, leaving 16 bases between. The CDR3 length is 14 residues. The V gene's germline CDR1 is ENHRY and CDR2 SYGVKD. This CDR3 reads CAIGTSESADTQYF. As DNA, the CDR3 is TGTGCCATCGGGACGTCCGAGAGCGCAGATACGCAGTATTTT.

The chain combines TRBV7-8 with TRBJ1-2; 7 nucleotides match TRBD1. The germline CDR1 and CDR2 sequences are SGHVS and FQNEAQ. This CDR3 is built from 13 residues. The trim removed 5 bases at V and 8 bases at J, leaving 8 bases unmatched. CDR3 amino acids: CASSTRTGRGYTF. The CDR3 DNA reads TGTGCCAGCAGCACCCGGACAGGCCGGGGCTACACCTTC.

This chain connects TRBV7-9 to TRBJ2-6, with D perhaps being TRBD1 or TRBD2 (5 bases each). Germline assignment: CDR1 SEHNR and CDR2 FQNEAQ (reference sequence). Trimming shortened V by 1 base and J by 0 bases, and 19 bases separated the two germline ends. This CDR3 comprises 20 residues. The CDR3 region is CASSLVGETEDPSGANVLTF. In DNA, the CDR3 is TGTGCCAGCAGCTTAGTGGGGGAAACAGAGGACCCCTCTGGGGCCAACGTCCTGACTTTC.

J is TRBJ2-1 and V is TRBV6-5; 8 bases line up with TRBD1. Germline V gives CDR1 MNHEY, CDR2 SVGAGI. The ends lost 6 bases at V and 7 bases at J; junction bases unmatched: 8. This CDR3 has 14 amino acids. CDR3 nucleotides: TGTGCCAGCAGCCCCGGACAGGGATGGAATGAGCAGTTCTTC. Protein: CASSPGQGWNEQFF.

V usage is TRBV6-5 and J usage is TRBJ1-1; no reliable D call. Germline CDR1 MNHEY, CDR2 SVGAGI. V lost 0 bases and J lost 0, with 5 bases in between. The CDR3 spans 14 residues. CDR3 bases: TGTGCCAGCAGTTACTCGATCCTGAACACTGAAGCTTTCTTT. This encodes CASSYSILNTEAFF.

The rearrangement joins TRBV20-1 to TRBJ2-5; D assignment may be TRBD1 or TRBD2 (5 bases each). The V end was cut by 1 base, the J end by 1 base, with 10 bases between. Per the germline V gene, CDR1 is DFQATT and CDR2 is SNEGSKA (reference sequence). CDR3 size: 14 residues. In nucleotides, the CDR3 is TGCAGTGCTAGAGGGCTGAGGGGCCAAGAGACCCAGTACTTC. This translates into CSARGLRGQETQYF.

The chain has TRBV4-2 and TRBJ2-7; no firm D call. The DNA end is more similar to TRBJ2-5, so the J call may be wrong. CDR1 is LGHNA and CDR2 is YNFKEQ in the germline V gene. The CDR3 totals 14 residues. The CDR3 protein is CASSQEATQETQYF. CDR3 nucleotides: TGTGCCAGCAGCCAAGAAGCGACTCAAGAGACCCAGTACTTC.

V is TRBV15 and J is TRBJ1-4; D is unclear. V was shortened by 0 bases and J by 7 bases, with 12 bases between the two germline ends. The length of the CDR3 is 15 residues. Germline loops: CDR1 LNHNV, CDR2 YYDKDF (reference sequence). In DNA form, the CDR3 reads TGTGCCACCAGCAGAGATCCGGCAGATTTTGAAAAACTGTTTTTT. This codes for CATSRDPADFEKLFF. Looking up the rest from reference TRBV15 and TRBJ1-4 gives the full variable domain: DAMVIQNPRYQVTQFGKPVTLSCSQTLNHNVMYWYQQKSSQAPKLLFHYYDKDFNNEADTPDNFQSRRPNTSFCFLDIRSPGLGDTAMYLCATSRDPADFEKLFFGSGTQLSVL.

The rearrangement links TRBV29-1 to TRBJ1-2; D is ambiguous. In germline, CDR1 is SQVTM, CDR2 ANQGSEA. The germline V and J ends were trimmed by 6 bases and 3 bases, with 17 bases remaining between them. The CDR3 is made up of 14 amino acids. The CDR3 protein is CSVPNPDGDYGYTF. The DNA of the CDR3 is TGCAGCGTCCCGAATCCGGATGGGGACTATGGCTACACCTTC.

The J gene is TRBJ2-2, the V gene TRBV5-1; D may correspond to TRBD1 or TRBD2 (6 bases each). Germline CDR1 is SGHRS and CDR2 is YFSETQ. V was pared by 1 base and J by 5 bases, with 18 bases between. The CDR3 loop spans 17 amino acids. The CDR3, as DNA: TGCGCCAGCAGCTTGTCCCCGGGGGCCGGAAGTACCGGGGAGCTGTTTTTT. It translates to CASSLSPGAGSTGELFF.

The chain is built from TRBV10-3 and TRBJ1-6; no clear D gene. Trimming left V 8 bases short and J 9 bases short, with 11 bases between. CDR3 size: 12 residues. In germline, CDR1 is ENHRY, CDR2 SYGVKD. CDR3 amino acids: CAIGDGISPLHF. CDR3 in DNA: TGTGCCATCGGAGACGGGATTTCACCCCTCCACTTT.

The chain joins TRBV29-1 to TRBJ2-5; 13 positions agree with TRBD2. Germline V lookup: CDR1 SQVTM, CDR2 ANQGSEA. This CDR3 is built from 15 residues. V shed 6 bases and J 11 bases; nucleotides not matched to a gene: 15. CDR3 bases: TGCAGCGTAGCCCCGACTAGCGGGGGGAGCGATGAGCAGTACTTC. Its translation: CSVAPTSGGSDEQYF.

The chain uses TRBV7-3 and TRBJ2-5, with 8 bases fitting TRBD1. The CDR3 extends over 15 amino acids. CDR1 SGHTA and CDR2 FQGTGA come from the germline V gene. Trimming cost V 5 bases and J 2 bases; bases outside gene matches: 7. The CDR3 region has the DNA TGTGCCAGCAGCCCGGGACAGGCGATACAAGAGACCCAGTACTTC. Protein: CASSPGQAIQETQYF.

This clonotype was observed a few times. The chain joins TRBV19 to TRBJ2-5; D might be TRBD1 or TRBD2, each matching 5 bases. The CDR3 runs 15 residues. Trimming cost V 1 base and J 4 bases, with 13 bases left between them. In germline, CDR1 is LNHDA, CDR2 SQIVND (reference sequence). CDR3 nucleotides: TGTGCCAGTAGTATAGTTGAGGGGAAAGGAGAGACCCAGTACTTC. Translation: CASSIVEGKGETQYF. Variable domain in full (rest from reference TRBV19 and TRBJ2-5): DGGITQSPKYLFRKEGQNVTLSCEQNLNHDAMYWYRQDPGQGLRLIYYSQIVNDFQKGDIAEGYSVSREKKESFPLTVTSAQKNPTAFYLCASSIVEGKGETQYFGPGTRLLVL.